Below are 16 T cell receptor beta chains sequenced from a single sample in a study of early T cells in non-severe SARS-CoV-2 infection. TCRdb reanalysed the 5' RACE reads using MiXCR and keeps one entry per CDR3 protein. The table lists 55,000 to 85,000 distinct CDR3 sequences, approximately 12% of them singletons. Sequencing input: whole blood. The receptor source for this set is an adult who was a healthcare worker with PCR-confirmed SARS-CoV-2 infection or an uninfected control (not recorded which).

This clonotype was observed many times. V and J are TRBV19 and TRBJ2-3; 9 nucleotides align to TRBD1. Germline assignment: CDR1 LNHDA and CDR2 SQIVND (reference sequence). Trimming at V came to 7 bases and at J to 6 bases, leaving 11 bases not matched to a gene. The CDR3 sequence is 15 residues long. CDR3 sequence (DNA): TGTGCCAGTAAGGACAGGGGACGAGGGCCCGATACGCAGTATTTT. Encoded protein: CASKDRGRGPDTQYF.

This clonotype was observed at least ten times. The DNA for the CDR3 is TGTGCCAGCAGTTTCTGGGGGGGGCTCACAGATACGCAGTATTTT. It encodes CASSFWGGLTDTQYF. This sequence joins TRBV12-3 or TRBV12-4 and TRBJ2-3; possibly TRBD2 for D (7 bases). Trimming cost V 3 bases and J 2 bases, with 12 bases left between them. CDR3 size: 15 residues.

This clonotype was detected ten times or more. The chain combines TRBV11-2 with TRBJ2-7; D is unclear. The CDR3 sequence is 16 residues long. Germline CDR1 reads SGHAT; CDR2 reads FQNNGV. V gave up 5 bases and J gave up 1 base, with 18 bases separating them. CDR3 coding DNA: TGTGCCAGCAGCGCTGGGCCCGTTCCCGCTTCCTACGAGCAGTACTTC. Its protein product is CASSAGPVPASYEQYF. Complete variable domain (other parts from reference TRBV11-2 and TRBJ2-7): EAGVAQSPRYKIIEKRQSVAFWCNPISGHATLYWYQQILGQGPKLLIQFQNNGVVDDSQLPKDRFSAERLKGVDSTLKIQPAKLEDSAVYLCASSAGPVPASYEQYFGPGTRLTVT.

The rearrangement joins TRBV27 to TRBJ1-5, with D possibly TRBD1 on 5 matching bases. V gave up 6 bases and J gave up 0 bases, with 12 bases separating them. Per the germline V gene, CDR1 is MNHEY and CDR2 is SMNVEV (reference sequence). The CDR3 has 15 amino acids. The CDR3 DNA follows: TGTGCCAGCAGCCCCGGGACGGCTAGCAATCAGCCCCAGCATTTT. Its translation: CASSPGTASNQPQHF.

This chain uses TRBV12-3 or TRBV12-4 with TRBJ1-6, with D hard to call. With 9 bases removed from V and 13 bases from J, the gap between germline ends came to 19 bases. The CDR3 spans 13 residues. The CDR3 DNA reads TGTGCCAGTGTGGCGGGGATTGTGGGGCCCCTCCACTTT. This gives the protein CASVAGIVGPLHF.

This clonotype has at least ten counts. V gene TRBV29-1 combines with J gene TRBJ2-7, with D possibly being TRBD1 or TRBD2 (5 bases each). The CDR3 is made up of 12 amino acids. The V end lost 6 bases, the J end lost 2 bases, and 11 bases lay between the germline ends. In germline, CDR1 is SQVTM, CDR2 ANQGSEA. In DNA, the CDR3 is TGCAGCGTCCGGGACGGAACCTACGAGCAGTACTTC. Translation: CSVRDGTYEQYF.

In this sample, this clonotype turned up many times. The rearrangement links TRBV2 to TRBJ2-7; 10 positions match TRBD2. The ends lost 3 bases at V and 5 bases at J; junction bases unmatched: 10. The germline gives CDR1 SNHLY, CDR2 FYNNEI. The CDR3 length is 16 residues. CDR3 DNA: TGTGCCAGCAGTGATCCTACTAGCGGGATGAGAGACGAGCAGTACTTC. As protein: CASSDPTSGMRDEQYF. Complete variable domain (other parts from reference TRBV2 and TRBJ2-7): EPEVTQTPSHQVTQMGQEVILRCVPISNHLYFYWYRQILGQKVEFLVSFYNNEISEKSEIFDDQFSVERPDGSNFTLKIRSTKLEDSAMYFCASSDPTSGMRDEQYFGPGTRLTVT.

The chain recombines TRBV12-3 or TRBV12-4 with TRBJ2-5; D possibly corresponds to TRBD2 (5 bases). The CDR3 covers 13 residues. The germline V and J ends were trimmed by 5 bases and 2 bases, with 9 bases remaining between them. CDR3 nucleotide sequence: TGTGCCAGCAGTATCCGGGGACAAGAGACCCAGTACTTC. This gives the protein CASSIRGQETQYF.

The gene calls are TRBV5-6 and TRBJ2-3; no definite D call. V was cut by 1 base and J by 4 bases, with 7 bases left in between. The CDR3 extends over 13 amino acids. Germline V gene lookup returns CDR1 SGHDT and CDR2 YYEEEE. CDR3 loop: CASSLRPADTQYF. CDR3 nucleotides: TGTGCCAGCAGCTTGCGGCCGGCAGATACGCAGTATTTT.

This clonotype appeared many times. V usage is TRBV4-1 and J usage is TRBJ1-1, with D possibly TRBD1 on 5 matching bases. CDR3 length equals 15 residues. V shed 4 bases and J shed 10 bases, with 22 bases lying between them. Germline V CDR1 and CDR2: MGHRA, YSYEKL. The CDR3 bases are TGCGCCAGCAGCCCGGGACTTTTTCAAATATTGGGAGCTTTCTTT. This translates into CASSPGLFQILGAFF.

This clonotype appeared many times. The chain joins TRBV27 to TRBJ2-7, with 10 bases lining up with TRBD1. V trimming: 5 bases; J trimming: 5 bases; junction bases outside the gene matches: 9. This CDR3 is 15 amino acids long. CDR1 and CDR2 from the germline V gene are MNHEY and SMNVEV (reference sequence). As DNA, the CDR3 is TGTGCCAGCAGTCGGTGGGGGACAGGGGTCCACGAGCAGTACTTC. This sequence encodes CASSRWGTGVHEQYF.

In its sample, this clonotype was seen a few times. The V gene is TRBV20-1, the J gene TRBJ1-5; D gene uncertain. The CDR3 contains 14 residues. The germline V and J ends were trimmed by 1 base and 1 base, with 8 bases remaining between them. CDR1 and CDR2 (germline): DFQATT, SNEGSKA (reference sequence). Here the CDR3 reads CSARALRSNQPQHF. CDR3 nucleotides: TGCAGTGCTAGAGCGCTGAGGAGCAATCAGCCCCAGCATTTT.

This clonotype occurred many times. The V gene is TRBV3-1, the J gene TRBJ2-3; D may match TRBD1 or TRBD2 (6 bases each). V was trimmed by 0 bases and J by 0 bases, leaving 10 bases between them. This CDR3 contains 16 residues. Per the germline V gene, CDR1 is LGHDT and CDR2 is YNNKEL (reference sequence). The CDR3 nucleotides are TGTGCCAGCAGCCAAGACCGGGGGCAGAGCACAGATACGCAGTATTTT. It encodes CASSQDRGQSTDTQYF.

The V call is TRBV11-3, the J call TRBJ1-2, with unresolved D. V lost 1 base and J 8 bases, leaving 8 bases between the germline ends. Germline-derived CDR1 and CDR2 are SGHNT and YENEEA. The CDR3 has 12 amino acids. CDR3 region: CASSLGLDGYTF. The CDR3 DNA sequence: TGTGCCAGCAGCTTAGGATTGGACGGCTACACCTTC.

There are many counts of this clonotype. The V call is TRBV20-1, the J call TRBJ2-5; the match to TRBD2 covers 10 bases. The CDR3 contains 16 residues. Germline assignment: CDR1 DFQATT and CDR2 SNEGSKA (reference sequence). The junction had 9 bases not matched to a gene; V was cut back by 0 bases and J by 5 bases. This CDR3 is CSARDPASGSGETQYF. The DNA for the CDR3 is TGCAGTGCTAGAGATCCGGCTAGCGGGAGTGGCGAGACCCAGTACTTC.

In its sample, this clonotype was seen a few times. The chain recombines TRBV19 with TRBJ2-1, with D possibly being TRBD1 (5 bases). V shed 3 bases and J shed 6 bases, with 9 bases lying between them. This CDR3 region has 13 residues. Germline CDR1 reads LNHDA; CDR2 reads SQIVND (reference sequence). The DNA for the CDR3 is TGTGCCAGTAGTATTGACAGCCGCAATGAGCAGTTCTTC. Protein: CASSIDSRNEQFF.